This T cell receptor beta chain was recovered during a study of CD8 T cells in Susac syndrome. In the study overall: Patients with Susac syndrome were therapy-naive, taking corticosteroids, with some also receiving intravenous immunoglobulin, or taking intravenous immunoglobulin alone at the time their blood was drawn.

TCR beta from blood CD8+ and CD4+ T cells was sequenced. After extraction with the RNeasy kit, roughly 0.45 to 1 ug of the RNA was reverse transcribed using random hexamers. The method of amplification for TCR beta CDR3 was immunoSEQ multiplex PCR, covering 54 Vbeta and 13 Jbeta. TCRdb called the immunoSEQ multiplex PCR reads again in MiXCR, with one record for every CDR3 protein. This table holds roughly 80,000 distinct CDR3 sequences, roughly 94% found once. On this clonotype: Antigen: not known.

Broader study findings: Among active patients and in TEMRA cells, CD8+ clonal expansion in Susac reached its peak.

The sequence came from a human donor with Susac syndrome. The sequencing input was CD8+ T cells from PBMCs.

The CDR3 reads CASSPTPGRDYGYTF. CDR3 DNA sequence: TGTGCCAGCAGTCCTACGCCGGGCAGGGACTATGGCTACACCTTC. This chain links TRBV6-5 with TRBJ1-2, with D perhaps matching TRBD1 (5 bases). This CDR3 contains 15 residues. Per the germline V gene, CDR1 is MNHEY and CDR2 is SVGAGI. With 5 bases removed from V and 3 bases from J, the gap between germline ends came to 16 bases.